Described below is a single T cell receptor beta chain sequence and its context. This CDR3 has 15 amino acids. V was pared by 1 base and J by 3 bases, with 10 bases between. The germline CDR1 and CDR2 sequences are LNHDA and SQIVND (reference sequence). RNA totalling about 0.45 to 1 ug underwent reverse transcription with random hexamers. TCRdb reprocessed the immunoSEQ multiplex PCR reads with MiXCR, giving one entry per CDR3 protein. The sample carries under 550,000 distinct CDR3 sequences, 75% to 90% recorded once. Patients with stable or active relapsing-remitting disease, all of them treatment-naive, made up the multiple sclerosis controls. The data belong to a study of CD8 T cells in Susac syndrome.

The receptor was derived from a human donor with multiple sclerosis. Sequencing was carried out using CD8+ T cells from PBMCs. This rearrangement joins TRBV19 to TRBJ1-5, with a tentative D call TRBD1 (5 bases). CDR3 amino acids: CASSIVGTPNQPQHF. The CDR3 DNA is TGTGCCAGTAGTATAGTCGGGACCCCCAATCAGCCCCAGCATTTT. Supplemented by reference TRBV19 and TRBJ1-5, the full variable domain reads DGGITQSPKYLFRKEGQNVTLSCEQNLNHDAMYWYRQDPGQGLRLIYYSQIVNDFQKGDIAEGYSVSREKKESFPLTVTSAQKNPTAFYLCASSIVGTPNQPQHFGDGTRLSIL.